This T cell receptor (beta chain) was sequenced in a study of OX40 agonist ivuxolimab in advanced cancers. Overall study context: A diagnosis of hepatocellular carcinoma, melanoma, renal cell or head and neck cancer was present in dose-escalation patients.

Study-level findings and limits: The mean number of expanded clones was higher in CD8+ T cells than in CD4+. Among some nonresponders, normalized T-cell clonal expansion was also low.

Germline loops: CDR1 SGHVS, CDR2 FNYEAQ. The ends lost 5 bases at V and 6 bases at J; junction bases unmatched: 10. CDR3 length: 16 residues. TCRdb keeps only in-frame clones here, not all; method: immunoSEQ multiplex PCR. The sample has 60,000 to 65,000 clones, approximately 90% seen once. Of note for this clone: Antigen: not known.

This sequence joins TRBV7-6 and TRBJ2-2; 9 nucleotides match TRBD2. This TCR derives from an adult with an advanced solid tumor such as melanoma, head and neck, liver or kidney cancer. The sequences come from CD4+ or CD8+ T cells sorted from blood, collected in a trial of the OX40 agonist ivuxolimab. CDR3 DNA sequence: TGTGCCAGCAGCCAAGCGACTAGCGGTCCGCCCGGGGAGCTGTTTTTT. This translates into CASSQATSGPPGELFF.